This is a list of T cell receptor beta chains from one sample in a study of T cells after somatic rescue of genetic block. Assay used: immunoSEQ multiplex PCR; TCRdb lists only in-frame clones, some missing. The table has some 74,000 clones, approximately 90% seen once. Sequencing was carried out using peripheral blood mononuclear cells (PBMCs). The receptors come from a man in his thirties or forties. Both conserved end residues are part of each CDR3. Each record gives: D gene, clone size, V gene, J gene, CDR3 protein, CDR3 DNA. The D gene is left open where the match is weak. Only some rows state a clone size, as once, few, many or a class for expanded clones.

D gene: .
clone size: .
V gene: TRBV7-9
J gene: TRBJ1-6
CDR3 protein: CASSLDGQGWSPLHF
CDR3 DNA: TGTGCCAGCAGCTTAGACGGGCAGGGGTGGTCACCCCTCCACTTT

D gene: .
clone size: .
V gene: TRBV30
J gene: TRBJ1-1
CDR3 protein: CAWRAGFGSAEAFF
CDR3 DNA: TGTGCCTGGAGAGCAGGGTTTGGGAGCGCTGAAGCTTTCTTT

D gene: TRBD2
clone size: few
V gene: TRBV28
J gene: TRBJ2-4
CDR3 protein: CASSRGGQAKNIQYF
CDR3 DNA: TGTGCCAGCAGTAGGGGAGGGCAGGCCAAAAACATTCAGTACTTC

D gene: TRBD1
clone size: .
V gene: TRBV7-9
J gene: TRBJ1-2
CDR3 protein: CASSSWDSANYGYTF
CDR3 DNA: TGTGCCAGCAGCTCCTGGGACAGCGCCAATTATGGCTACACCTTC

D gene: .
clone size: few
V gene: TRBV7-9
J gene: TRBJ1-1
CDR3 protein: CASSQTEVNTEAFF
CDR3 DNA: TGTGCCAGCAGCCAAACGGAAGTGAACACTGAAGCTTTCTTT

D gene: .
clone size: few
V gene: TRBV10-2
J gene: TRBJ2-2
CDR3 protein: CASSEPQGRGTGELFF
CDR3 DNA: TGCGCCAGCAGTGAGCCACAGGGGAGGGGCACCGGGGAGCTGTTTTTT

D gene: .
clone size: .
V gene: TRBV5-4
J gene: TRBJ1-2
CDR3 protein: CASTPLQGGDGYTF
CDR3 DNA: TGTGCCAGCACCCCATTACAGGGTGGGGATGGCTACACCTTC

D gene: .
clone size: few
V gene: TRBV30
J gene: TRBJ1-6
CDR3 protein: CAWTGGPDSPLHF
CDR3 DNA: TGTGCCTGGACGGGGGGCCCCGATTCACCCCTCCACTTT

D gene: TRBD2
clone size: .
V gene: TRBV28
J gene: TRBJ2-7
CDR3 protein: CASITSGGPAEQYF
CDR3 DNA: TGTGCCAGCATCACTAGCGGGGGCCCAGCCGAGCAGTACTTC

D gene: .
clone size: .
V gene: TRBV19
J gene: TRBJ1-2
CDR3 protein: CASSKGPANYGYTF
CDR3 DNA: TGTGCCAGTAGTAAGGGTCCCGCTAACTATGGCTACACCTTC

D gene: .
clone size: .
V gene: TRBV27
J gene: TRBJ2-7
CDR3 protein: CASSLSGSSGPLIEQYF
CDR3 DNA: TGTGCCAGCAGTTTATCTGGGAGTAGCGGTCCCCTGATCGAGCAGTACTTC

D gene: .
clone size: .
V gene: TRBV5-1
J gene: TRBJ2-2
CDR3 protein: CASIEGSNTGELFF
CDR3 DNA: TGCGCCAGCATAGAGGGGTCGAACACCGGGGAGCTGTTTTTT

D gene: TRBD2
clone size: .
V gene: TRBV5-4
J gene: TRBJ2-1
CDR3 protein: CASSSRLAGGVEQFF
CDR3 DNA: TGTGCCAGCAGCTCTCGACTAGCGGGGGGAGTTGAGCAGTTCTTC

D gene: .
clone size: few
V gene: TRBV7-2
J gene: TRBJ2-7
CDR3 protein: CASSLGASSRYEQYF
CDR3 DNA: TGTGCCAGCAGCTTAGGGGCTAGCAGCAGGTACGAGCAGTACTTC

D gene: .
clone size: .
V gene: TRBV5-5
J gene: TRBJ1-2
CDR3 protein: CASSLGRNGYTF
CDR3 DNA: TGTGCCAGCAGCTTGGGAAGAAATGGCTACACCTTC

D gene: TRBD1
clone size: .
V gene: TRBV5-5
J gene: TRBJ1-1
CDR3 protein: CASSSDRFNTEAFF
CDR3 DNA: TGTGCCAGCAGCTCGGACAGGTTCAACACTGAAGCTTTCTTT

D gene: .
clone size: .
V gene: TRBV19
J gene: TRBJ1-5
CDR3 protein: CASSSDRINQPQHF
CDR3 DNA: TGTGCCAGTAGTAGCGACAGGATCAATCAGCCCCAGCATTTT

D gene: TRBD1
clone size: .
V gene: TRBV6-5
J gene: TRBJ1-2
CDR3 protein: CASSKPGQGNYGYTF
CDR3 DNA: TGTGCCAGCAGTAAACCGGGACAGGGTAACTATGGCTACACCTTC

D gene: TRBD1
clone size: .
V gene: TRBV7-9
J gene: TRBJ2-7
CDR3 protein: CASSHRVRQGQSYEQYF
CDR3 DNA: TGTGCCAGCAGCCACCGGGTCCGACAGGGCCAATCCTACGAGCAGTACTTC

D gene: .
clone size: .
V gene: TRBV6-5
J gene: TRBJ1-1
CDR3 protein: CASAPSKAVPEAFF
CDR3 DNA: TGTGCCAGCGCCCCGAGTAAGGCAGTCCCTGAAGCTTTCTTT

D gene: .
clone size: .
V gene: TRBV6-6
J gene: TRBJ2-7
CDR3 protein: CASRGLVEQYF
CDR3 DNA: TGTGCCAGCAGGGGGCTAGTCGAGCAGTACTTC

D gene: .
clone size: .
V gene: TRBV7-3
J gene: TRBJ2-7
CDR3 protein: CASSLAPGPSYEQYF
CDR3 DNA: TGTGCCAGCAGCTTAGCGCCGGGGCCTTCCTACGAGCAGTACTTC

D gene: TRBD2
clone size: .
V gene: TRBV13
J gene: TRBJ2-1
CDR3 protein: CASSPSAGEYYNEQFF
CDR3 DNA: TGTGCCAGCAGCCCGTCGGCGGGGGAGTACTACAATGAGCAGTTCTTC

D gene: .
clone size: .
V gene: TRBV28
J gene: TRBJ2-1
CDR3 protein: CASSLDPPTTYEQFF
CDR3 DNA: TGTGCCAGCAGTTTAGACCCCCCCACTACGTATGAGCAGTTCTTC

D gene: .
clone size: .
V gene: TRBV11-2
J gene: TRBJ1-5
CDR3 protein: CASSLDERNQPQHF
CDR3 DNA: TGTGCCAGCAGCTTAGATGAACGGAATCAGCCCCAGCATTTT

D gene: TRBD1
clone size: .
V gene: TRBV4-1
J gene: TRBJ2-7
CDR3 protein: CASSPGQGHYEQYF
CDR3 DNA: TGCGCCAGCAGCCCAGGACAGGGCCACTACGAGCAGTACTTC

D gene: .
clone size: .
V gene: TRBV7-8
J gene: TRBJ2-7
CDR3 protein: CASRLREGASHEQYF
CDR3 DNA: TGTGCCAGCAGACTTCGGGAGGGGGCGTCTCACGAGCAGTACTTC

D gene: TRBD1
clone size: once
V gene: TRBV4-2
J gene: TRBJ2-3
CDR3 protein: CASSQDGTGNPGTDTQYF
CDR3 DNA: TGTGCCAGCAGCCAAGATGGGACAGGGAACCCAGGCACAGATACGCAGTATTTT